Below are 22 T cell receptor beta chains sequenced from a single sample in a study of control samples from healthy donors and cancer patients. Libraries were prepared by immunoSEQ multiplex PCR; TCRdb keeps only in-frame clonotypes and omits some of them. The sample holds approximately 130,000 clones; roughly 91% are singletons and the top ten take around 9%. The sample comprised blood. Source of these receptors: a man aged 35-49 years in good health.

V usage is TRBV4-1 and J usage is TRBJ2-7, with 8 bases that match TRBD1. CDR1 is MGHRA and CDR2 is YSYEKL in the germline V gene. V dropped 0 bases and J dropped 4; count of bases not matched to a gene: 11. There are 17 residues in the CDR3. The CDR3 DNA is TGCGCCAGCAGCCAAGACCTGGTGGCGGACAGGGTTTACGAGCAGTACTTC. This codes for CASSQDLVADRVYEQYF.

Only a few counts were recorded for this clone. V gene TRBV4-1 combines with J gene TRBJ2-4; the D gene is possibly TRBD2 (5 bases). V was shortened by 1 base and J by 8 bases, with 21 bases between the two germline ends. Germline-derived CDR1 and CDR2 are MGHRA and YSYEKL. The CDR3 length is 17 residues. CDR3 DNA: TGCGCCAGCAGCCAAGTAGCGAGACAAGCAGATAAGGACATTCAGTACTTC. Its protein product is CASSQVARQADKDIQYF.

The chain recombines TRBV18 with TRBJ2-7; 9 bases agree with TRBD1. V shed 3 bases and J 5 bases; nucleotides not matched to a gene: 5. The germline CDR1 and CDR2 sequences are KGHSH and LQKENI. The CDR3 sequence is 14 residues long. In DNA form, the CDR3 reads TGTGCCAGCTCACCGAGTACAGGGGGCAACGAGCAGTACTTC. Its protein product is CASSPSTGGNEQYF.

The V and J genes are TRBV6-5 and TRBJ1-2; D call uncertain. This CDR3 has 13 amino acids. Per germline, CDR1 MNHEY and CDR2 SVGAGI. Deletions cut 6 bases from V and 2 bases from J, with 10 bases between. This chain's CDR3 is CASSRIGNYGYTF. In DNA form, the CDR3 reads TGTGCCAGCAGCCGCATCGGAAACTATGGCTACACCTTC.

The chain is built from TRBV7-9 and TRBJ2-5; D is unresolved. Between the trimmed V and J ends, which lost 5 bases and 4 bases, there was a span of 11 bases. CDR1 is SEHNR, CDR2 FQNEAQ, per germline (reference sequence). This CDR3 has 13 residues. CDR3 sequence: CASSPPGVETQYF. The CDR3 coding sequence is TGTGCCAGCAGCCCCCCGGGCGTAGAGACCCAGTACTTC.

The chain has TRBV7-8 and TRBJ2-4; 7 nucleotides match TRBD2. V shed 2 bases and J 2 bases; nucleotides not matched to a gene: 9. Germline loops: CDR1 SGHVS, CDR2 FQNEAQ. The CDR3 is 17 amino acids. CDR3 bases: TGTGCCAGCAGCTTACGAAGGAGCGGGGAAACCAAAAACATTCAGTACTTC. Protein: CASSLRRSGETKNIQYF.

V gene TRBV7-9 combines with J gene TRBJ1-1; TRBD1 agrees at 9 bases. V was pared by 1 base and J by 0 bases, with 3 bases of the junction left unmatched. The CDR3 loop spans 16 amino acids. The germline gives CDR1 SEHNR, CDR2 FQNEAQ (reference sequence). The CDR3 reads CASSLGTGALNTEAFF. The CDR3 DNA follows: TGTGCCAGCAGCTTAGGGACAGGGGCGCTGAACACTGAAGCTTTCTTT.

This chain connects TRBV4-3 to TRBJ1-2; no firm D call. With 0 bases removed from V and 2 bases from J, the gap between germline ends came to 13 bases. The CDR3 is made up of 16 amino acids. The germline V gene has CDR1 LGHNA and CDR2 YSLEER. This chain's CDR3 is CASSQDSPGRNYGYTF. CDR3 bases: TGCGCCAGCAGCCAAGATTCTCCTGGACGGAACTATGGCTACACCTTC.

This chain joins TRBV4-1 and TRBJ1-2; weak D call: TRBD1 (6 bases). Germline assignment: CDR1 MGHRA and CDR2 YSYEKL. This CDR3 spans 18 amino acids. The germline V and J ends were trimmed by 6 bases and 6 bases, with 29 bases remaining between them. DNA for the CDR3: TGCGCCAGCAGACACCGACAGGCCTCGGACTATGGAGAACATGGCTACACCTTC. Protein: CASRHRQASDYGEHGYTF.

A note on this clone: Sequence at one end of the junction differs from germline and may be a read error. Other DNA variants within this sample encode the same CDR3. The rearrangement joins TRBV7-9 to TRBJ1-2, with D possibly matching TRBD1 (6 bases). The germline gives CDR1 SEHNR, CDR2 FQNEAQ (reference sequence). CDR3 length: 14 residues. DNA of the CDR3: TGTGCCAGCAGTTTAGATGGGGGGGCCTATGGCTACACCTTC. It specifies CASSLDGGAYGYTF.

The chain has TRBV4-3 and TRBJ2-1; TRBD2 is a possible D gene (5 bases). The CDR3 has 17 amino acids. The germline V and J ends were trimmed by 1 base and 0 bases, with 13 bases remaining between them. Germline assignment: CDR1 LGHNA and CDR2 YSLEER. CDR3 residues: CASSQGSRGSSYNEQFF. The CDR3, as DNA: TGCGCCAGCAGCCAAGGAAGCCGGGGAAGCTCCTACAATGAGCAGTTCTTC.

The chain is built from TRBV10-1 and TRBJ2-1; 9 bases line up with TRBD1. CDR3 length equals 13 residues. The J segment lost 5 bases and the V segment lost 6 bases, leaving 2 bases of the junction unmatched. Germline V CDR1 and CDR2: WNHNN, SYGVQD (reference sequence). This CDR3 reads CASRRTGDNEQFF. DNA for the CDR3: TGCGCCAGCAGGCGGACAGGGGACAATGAGCAGTTCTTC.

The chain carries TRBV5-1 and TRBJ2-1, with a weak D call TRBD1 (6 bases). This CDR3 is built from 14 residues. Germline V gene lookup returns CDR1 SGHRS and CDR2 YFSETQ. V lost 4 bases and J 6 bases, leaving 14 bases between the germline ends. The CDR3 DNA reads TGCGCCAGCAGCCCTCGCAGGGGCAGCAATGAGCAGTTCTTC. It specifies CASSPRRGSNEQFF.

The gene calls are TRBV5-1 and TRBJ2-5; 12 bases align to TRBD2. The CDR3 extends over 15 amino acids. The germline CDR1 and CDR2 sequences are SGHRS and YFSETQ. V lost 0 bases to trimming and J lost 4 bases; unmatched junction nucleotides: 1. DNA for the CDR3: TGCGCCAGCAGCTTGGCGGGACTAGCGGGAGAGACCCAGTACTTC. This translates into CASSLAGLAGETQYF.

This chain joins TRBV5-1 and TRBJ2-5; the D gene is possibly TRBD1 (6 bases). The CDR3 contains 15 residues. Germline CDR1 reads SGHRS; CDR2 reads YFSETQ. V was trimmed by 0 bases and J by 1 base, leaving 10 bases between them. The CDR3 DNA reads as TGCGCCAGCAGCTTGGGGGGGCAGGGCCAAGAGACCCAGTACTTC. This encodes CASSLGGQGQETQYF.

The chain's CDR3 is CASSQDTHNTEAFF. The CDR3 coding sequence is TGCGCCAGCAGCCAAGATACCCATAACACTGAAGCTTTCTTT. This chain uses TRBV4-3 with TRBJ1-1; D gene ambiguous. Per germline, CDR1 LGHNA and CDR2 YSLEER. With 0 bases removed from V and 2 bases from J, the gap between germline ends came to 7 bases. This CDR3 spans 14 amino acids.

The chain combines TRBV5-4 with TRBJ2-1; D uncertain. From germline, CDR1 is SGHNT and CDR2 YYREEE (reference sequence). V lost 0 bases and J 0 bases, leaving 10 bases between the germline ends. CDR3 size: 16 residues. CDR3 region: CASSLGIANSYNEQFF. DNA for the CDR3: TGTGCCAGCAGCTTGGGAATCGCCAACTCCTACAATGAGCAGTTCTTC.

This chain connects TRBV6-6 to TRBJ1-1; TRBD1 is a possible D gene (5 bases). The CDR3 loop spans 13 amino acids. Looked up from germline, CDR1 is MNHNY and CDR2 is SVGAGI (reference sequence). V shed 2 bases and J shed 7 bases, with 11 bases lying between them. CDR3 sequence reads: CASSYQGNDEAFF. The DNA of the CDR3 is TGTGCCAGCAGTTACCAGGGAAACGATGAAGCTTTCTTT.

This chain joins TRBV5-1 and TRBJ1-6; TRBD1 agrees at 10 bases. The germline V gene encodes CDR1 SGHRS and CDR2 YFSETQ. The CDR3 runs 17 residues. With 0 bases clipped from V and 6 bases from J, the junction kept 6 bases outside the gene matches. The CDR3 DNA is TGCGCCAGCAGCTTGGCCCCGCGGGACAGGGGTAATTCACCCCTCCACTTT. It yields the protein CASSLAPRDRGNSPLHF.

This rearrangement joins TRBV4-2 to TRBJ2-7, with 10 bases fitting TRBD1. This CDR3 is built from 14 residues. Germline V lookup: CDR1 LGHNA, CDR2 YNFKEQ. V was pared by 3 bases and J by 7 bases, with 6 bases of the junction left unmatched. The CDR3 sequence: CASSHPGQGREQYF. As DNA, the CDR3 is TGTGCCAGCAGCCACCCGGGACAGGGGAGGGAGCAGTACTTC.

This sequence joins TRBV29-1 and TRBJ2-1; TRBD2 matches 9 bases. Germline V gene data show CDR1 as SQVTM and CDR2 as ANQGSEA. Trimming cost V 7 bases and J 4 bases; bases outside gene matches: 5. CDR3 size: 13 residues. In DNA form, the CDR3 reads TGCAGCGCCCTAGCGGGGCCATACAATGAGCAGTTCTTC. It encodes CSALAGPYNEQFF.

V and J are TRBV7-8 and TRBJ1-4; 10 bases match TRBD1. V dropped 5 bases and J dropped 14; count of bases not matched to a gene: 5. This CDR3 region has 12 residues. Germline lookup yields CDR1 SGHVS and CDR2 FQNEAQ. CDR3 DNA sequence: TGTGCCAGCAGCCTAAGGACAGGGGGTCTGTTTTTT. Amino acid sequence: CASSLRTGGLFF.